This T cell receptor (beta chain) comes out of a study of blood T cell repertoires in COVID-19. Overall study: In each case, the material was cDNA or gDNA derived from T cells, B-cell-depleted T cells, or PBMCs.

The assay was immunoSEQ multiplex PCR, and TCRdb's table has in-frame clones only and misses some. Among approximately 220,000 clones, 85% were seen once, and the ten largest hold roughly a sixth. The CDR3 has 15 amino acids. CDR1 SGHAT and CDR2 FQDESV come from the germline V gene (reference sequence). V lost 5 bases and J lost 0; bases outside the gene matches: 4. Cohorts were based on clinical histories the participants reported. The chain is built from TRBV11-1 and TRBJ2-5, with 9 bases lining up with TRBD2. This receptor was obtained from a man aged 40-50 years who had recovered from COVID-19. The sample consisted of PBMCs or T cells enriched from blood (not recorded which). This CDR3 is CASSPRLADQETQYF. In nucleotides, the CDR3 is TGTGCCAGCAGCCCACGACTAGCGGACCAAGAGACCCAGTACTTC.